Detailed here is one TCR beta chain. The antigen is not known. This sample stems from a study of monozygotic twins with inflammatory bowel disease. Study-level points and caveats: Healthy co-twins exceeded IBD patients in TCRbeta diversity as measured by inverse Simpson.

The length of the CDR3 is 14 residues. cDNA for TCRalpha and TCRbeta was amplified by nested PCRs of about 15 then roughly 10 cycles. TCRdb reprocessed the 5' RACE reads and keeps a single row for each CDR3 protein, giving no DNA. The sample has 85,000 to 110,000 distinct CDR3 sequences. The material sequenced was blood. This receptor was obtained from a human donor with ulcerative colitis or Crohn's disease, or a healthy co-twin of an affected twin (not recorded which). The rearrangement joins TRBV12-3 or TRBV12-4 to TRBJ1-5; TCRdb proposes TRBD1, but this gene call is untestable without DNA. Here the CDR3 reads CASRGGYSNQPQHF.